This TCR beta chain appears in the sequencing data of a study of shared clonotypes between healthy human individuals. Study-level findings and limits: Around 4.7% of naive CD4 clonotypes were shared across four donors.

J gave up 7 bases and V 0 bases, and 11 bases lay outside the gene matches. The CDR3 loop spans 16 amino acids. In germline, CDR1 is SGHRS, CDR2 YFSETQ. An even split of each subset's genomic DNA across several immunoSEQ plates was performed. Data came from immunoSEQ multiplex PCR; TCRdb stores just in-frame clones and leaves some out. The sample holds about 1 million clones, about three quarters seen once. Healthy HIV-negative adults without recent acute infections or vaccinations served as donors. This clone was seen a few times. Its specificity is not known. The source is a man aged 18 to 29 in good health. The sequencing input was memory CD4+ T cells sorted from blood. Subset reported: CD45RA-negative fraction. The chain uses TRBV5-1 and TRBJ2-3, with TRBD1 identical over 7 bases. CDR3 region: CASSLGSTGSTNTQYF. CDR3 coding DNA: TGCGCCAGCAGCTTGGGGTCGACAGGGTCGACGAATACGCAGTATTTT.